Each of the 20 T cell receptor beta chains below was sequenced from the same sample in a study of tissue T cells after allogeneic stem cell transplantation. The protocol was immunoSEQ multiplex PCR, while the TCRdb copy is restricted to in-frame clones and leaves out a portion. This table has several thousand clones, around 50% appearing once. Source: tissue from the jejunum, taken at autopsy. The receptors stem from a female donor of 60 years or more with lung cancer.

The V gene is TRBV27, the J gene TRBJ2-3; the D gene is possibly TRBD1 (5 bases). CDR1 and CDR2 (germline): MNHEY, SMNVEV (reference sequence). This CDR3 region has 14 residues. With 5 bases removed from V and 0 bases from J, the gap between germline ends came to 9 bases. CDR3 nucleotides: TGTGCCAGCAGTCCACAGGTCAGCACAGATACGCAGTATTTT. Translation gives CASSPQVSTDTQYF.

The chain carries TRBV5-1 and TRBJ2-5, with D uncertain. CDR1 is SGHRS, CDR2 YFSETQ, per germline. V was clipped by 3 bases and J by 5 bases, with 11 bases between them. The CDR3 length is 13 residues. The CDR3 loop is CASSSTVRETQYF. CDR3 in DNA: TGCGCCAGCAGCTCCACAGTCCGGGAGACCCAGTACTTC.

CDR3 loop: CASSLTTHTGELFF. The CDR3 nucleotides read TGCGCCAGCAGCTTGACGACGCACACCGGGGAGCTGTTTTTT. The chain couples TRBV5-1 to TRBJ2-2; unclear D gene. Germline assignment: CDR1 SGHRS and CDR2 YFSETQ. Trimming stripped 1 base from V and 3 bases from J, with 7 bases between. This CDR3 has 14 amino acids.

There are a few counts of this clone. V and J are TRBV19 and TRBJ1-1; possible D gene TRBD1, 6 bases. This CDR3 region has 17 residues. The V gene's germline CDR1 is LNHDA and CDR2 SQIVND (reference sequence). Trimming took 0 bases from V and 0 from J, leaving 14 bases between them. The CDR3 DNA is TGTGCCAGTAGTATAGATCTTCGGGGGCCCGTGAACACTGAAGCTTTCTTT. It encodes CASSIDLRGPVNTEAFF.

The chain is built from TRBV2 and TRBJ2-2, with 7 nucleotides matching TRBD1. There are 13 residues in the CDR3. In germline, CDR1 is SNHLY, CDR2 FYNNEI. Germline trimming cut 8 bases from V and 2 bases from J; bases unmatched to any gene: 2. CDR3 loop: CASRDRNTGELFF. The DNA for the CDR3 is TGTGCCAGCCGGGACAGAAACACCGGGGAGCTGTTTTTT.

This clone occurred a few times. The chain combines TRBV2 with TRBJ1-2, with 7 bases matching TRBD1. J gave up 6 bases and V 5 bases, and 27 bases lay outside the gene matches. The germline V gene has CDR1 SNHLY and CDR2 FYNNEI. CDR3 length: 20 residues. The CDR3 DNA sequence: TGTGCCAGCAGTTTTATGGGACAGCGAAATCTATTTAGGGGCGGTAATGGCTACACCTTC. It codes for CASSFMGQRNLFRGGNGYTF.

A few counts support this clone. The rearrangement uses TRBV10-2 and TRBJ1-1; D is ambiguous. The CDR3 sequence is 14 residues long. Trimming pared 5 bases from V and 0 bases from J, leaving 10 bases between. Germline CDR1 reads WSHSY; CDR2 reads SAAADI. CDR3 residues: CASSQSRLNTEAFF. The CDR3 DNA follows: TGCGCCAGCAGTCAATCGAGGCTGAACACTGAAGCTTTCTTT.

The chain couples TRBV5-1 to TRBJ1-1; perhaps TRBD1 as D (6 bases). V was shortened by 2 bases and J by 4 bases, with 9 bases between the two germline ends. This CDR3 is 13 amino acids long. Germline CDR1 SGHRS, CDR2 YFSETQ. For the CDR3, the DNA is TGCGCCAGCAGCTTTACAGGGTCCACTGAAGCTTTCTTT. It is translated as CASSFTGSTEAFF.

The chain has TRBV2 and TRBJ1-6; 8 bases align to TRBD1. Germline V gene data show CDR1 as SNHLY and CDR2 as FYNNEI. CDR3 length equals 15 residues. V was pared by 6 bases and J by 5 bases, with 6 bases of the junction left unmatched. CDR3 in DNA: TGTGCCAGCAGCAGTCAGGGGGCCCATAATTCACCCCTCCACTTT. This gives the protein CASSSQGAHNSPLHF.

This clone is medium-sized in the sample. This chain uses TRBV7-2 with TRBJ2-5; 14 nucleotides align to TRBD2. The germline CDR1 and CDR2 sequences are SGHTA and FQGNSA. The V gene end was trimmed by 5 bases and the J gene end by 3 bases; junction bases not matched to a gene: 5. The CDR3 is 16 amino acids. Here the CDR3 reads CASSPRTSGGKETQYF. The CDR3 DNA reads as TGTGCCAGCAGCCCCCGGACTAGCGGGGGGAAAGAGACCCAGTACTTC. Together with reference TRBV7-2 and TRBJ2-5, the CDR3 gives the full variable domain: GAGVSQSPSNKVTEKGKDVELRCDPISGHTALYWYRQSLGQGLEFLIYFQGNSAPDKSGLPSDRFSAERTGGSVSTLTIQRTQQEDSAVYLCASSPRTSGGKETQYFGPGTRLLVL.

The chain is built from TRBV27 and TRBJ2-7; 7 bases agree with TRBD1. Per germline, CDR1 MNHEY and CDR2 SMNVEV (reference sequence). The CDR3 is 13 amino acids. With 8 bases clipped from V and 0 bases from J, the junction kept 4 bases outside the gene matches. Here the CDR3 DNA reads TGTGCCAGCCGGGGACAGCCCTCCTACGAGCAGTACTTC. It translates to CASRGQPSYEQYF.

This chain joins TRBV6-6 and TRBJ2-5; D might be TRBD2 (6 bases). Looked up from germline, CDR1 is MNHNY and CDR2 is SVGAGI (reference sequence). The germline V and J ends were trimmed by 2 bases and 5 bases, with 12 bases remaining between them. CDR3 length: 14 amino acids. Written as DNA, the CDR3 is TGTGCCAGCAGTTACGGGGGGTATGGGGAGACCCAGTACTTC. It codes for CASSYGGYGETQYF.

The J gene is TRBJ1-2, the V gene TRBV27; TRBD1 matches 11 bases. V shed 5 bases and J 6 bases; nucleotides not matched to a gene: 5. The CDR3 extends over 14 amino acids. The V gene's germline CDR1 is MNHEY and CDR2 SMNVEV (reference sequence). Here the CDR3 reads CASSAGTGGNGYTF. CDR3 sequence (DNA): TGTGCCAGCAGTGCCGGGACAGGGGGGAATGGCTACACCTTC.

This clone was counted between two and nine times. The CDR3 loop reads CASSRAGGYQPQHF. Written as DNA, the CDR3 is TGTGCCAGCAGCCGGGCGGGGGGCTATCAGCCCCAGCATTTT. The chain has TRBV5-8 and TRBJ1-5; tentative D call: TRBD1 (6 bases). The germline CDR1 and CDR2 sequences are SGHTS and YDEGEE. The CDR3 is 14 residues long. The V end lost 4 bases, the J end lost 5 bases, and 13 bases lay between the germline ends. Combining the CDR3 with reference TRBV5-8 and TRBJ1-5 gives the whole variable domain EAGVTQSPTHLIKTRGQQATLRCSPISGHTSVYWYQQALGLGLQFLLWYDEGEERNRGNFPPRFSGRQFPNYSSELNVNALELEDSALYLCASSRAGGYQPQHFGDGTRLSIL.

The chain joins TRBV6-5 to TRBJ1-2; TRBD1 is a possible D gene (6 bases). This CDR3 has 12 amino acids. Trimming took 4 bases from V and 4 from J, leaving 7 bases between them. Germline loops: CDR1 MNHEY, CDR2 SVGAGI. DNA for the CDR3: TGTGCCAGCAGTTCGGACAGCTATGGCTACACCTTC. As protein: CASSSDSYGYTF.

This clone was counted only a few times. The chain joins TRBV27 to TRBJ1-5; tentatively, D is TRBD1 (5 bases). Trimming took off 8 bases at V and 4 bases at J, with 9 bases between the two ends. Germline V gene data show CDR1 as MNHEY and CDR2 as SMNVEV (reference sequence). The CDR3 is 12 residues long. The CDR3 region has the DNA TGTGCCAGCTGGGAGGGGAATCAGCCCCAGCATTTT. Translating it yields CASWEGNQPQHF.

This rearrangement joins TRBV6-4 to TRBJ2-1, with no clear D. Germline CDR1 reads MRHNA; CDR2 reads SNTAGT. V dropped 3 bases and J dropped 3 bases, with 12 bases sitting between them. There are 15 residues in the CDR3. CDR3 bases: TGTGCCAGCAGTGATAAGCCCTTAAGCTACAATGAGCAGTTCTTC. Translated, it gives CASSDKPLSYNEQFF.

This chain connects TRBV5-1 to TRBJ1-1; 7 nucleotides align to TRBD1. V gave up 2 bases and J gave up 5 bases; unmatched junction bases: 9. The CDR3 totals 15 residues. Germline V gene lookup returns CDR1 SGHRS and CDR2 YFSETQ. Written as DNA, the CDR3 is TGCGCCAGCAGCTTACAACAGGGGACGGGGACTGAAGCTTTCTTT. Its protein is CASSLQQGTGTEAFF.

The V and J genes are TRBV16 and TRBJ2-3, with TRBD2 matching over 7 bases. J gave up 0 bases and V 4 bases, and 4 bases lay outside the gene matches. The CDR3 loop spans 15 amino acids. Per germline, CDR1 KGHSY and CDR2 FQNENV. The CDR3 DNA reads as TGTGCCAGCAGCCGGGGGGGACTAAGCACAGATACGCAGTATTTT. Protein: CASSRGGLSTDTQYF.

V usage is TRBV3-1 (or the pseudogene TRBV3-2) and J usage is TRBJ1-2, with unresolved D. The CDR3 length is 13 residues. Germline V lookup: CDR1 LGHDT, CDR2 YNNKEL (reference sequence). V lost 1 base and J 8 bases, leaving 11 bases between the germline ends. Here the CDR3 reads CASSQAVNTGYTF. CDR3 nucleotides: TGTGCCAGCAGCCAAGCGGTAAATACCGGCTACACCTTC.